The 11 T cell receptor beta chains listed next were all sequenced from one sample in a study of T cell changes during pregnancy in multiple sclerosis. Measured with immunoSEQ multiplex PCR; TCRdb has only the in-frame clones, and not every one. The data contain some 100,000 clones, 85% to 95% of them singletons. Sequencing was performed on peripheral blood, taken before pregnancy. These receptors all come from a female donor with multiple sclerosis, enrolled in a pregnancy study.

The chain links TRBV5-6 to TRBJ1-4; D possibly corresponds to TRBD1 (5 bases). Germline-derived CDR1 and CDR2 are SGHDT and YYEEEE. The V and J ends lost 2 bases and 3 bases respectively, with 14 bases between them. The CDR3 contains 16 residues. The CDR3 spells CASSFVREGPNEKLFF. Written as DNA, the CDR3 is TGTGCCAGCAGCTTCGTCAGGGAAGGGCCTAATGAAAAACTGTTTTTT.

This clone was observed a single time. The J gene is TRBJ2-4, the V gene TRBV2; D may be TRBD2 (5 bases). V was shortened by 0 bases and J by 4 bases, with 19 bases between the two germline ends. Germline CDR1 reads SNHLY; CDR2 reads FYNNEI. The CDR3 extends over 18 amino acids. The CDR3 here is CASSEALGSVRVKNIQYF. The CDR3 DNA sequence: TGTGCCAGCAGTGAAGCTCTGGGGAGTGTGCGGGTAAAAAACATTCAGTACTTC. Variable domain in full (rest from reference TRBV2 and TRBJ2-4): EPEVTQTPSHQVTQMGQEVILRCVPISNHLYFYWYRQILGQKVEFLVSFYNNEISEKSEIFDDQFSVERPDGSNFTLKIRSTKLEDSAMYFCASSEALGSVRVKNIQYFGAGTRLSVL.

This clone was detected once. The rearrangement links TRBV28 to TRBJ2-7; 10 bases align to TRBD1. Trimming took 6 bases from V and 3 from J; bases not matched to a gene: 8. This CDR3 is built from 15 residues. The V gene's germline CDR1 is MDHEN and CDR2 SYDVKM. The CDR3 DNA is TGTGCCAGCAGGCCCTTGGGACAGGGGTACTACGAGCAGTACTTC. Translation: CASRPLGQGYYEQYF.

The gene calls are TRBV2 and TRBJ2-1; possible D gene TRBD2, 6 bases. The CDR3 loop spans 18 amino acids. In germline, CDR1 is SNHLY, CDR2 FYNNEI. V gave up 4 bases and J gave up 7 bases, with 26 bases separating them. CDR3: CASSVGGTCRRGENEQFF. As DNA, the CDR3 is TGTGCCAGCAGTGTTGGGGGGACCTGCCGAAGGGGTGAGAATGAGCAGTTCTTC.

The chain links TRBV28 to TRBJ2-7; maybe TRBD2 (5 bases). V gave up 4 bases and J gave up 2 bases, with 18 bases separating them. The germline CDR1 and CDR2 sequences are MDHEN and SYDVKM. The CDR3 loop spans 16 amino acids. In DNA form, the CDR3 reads TGTGCCAGCAGTTCCCCGGTAGAGGGATCTACCTACGAGCAGTACTTC. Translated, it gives CASSSPVEGSTYEQYF.

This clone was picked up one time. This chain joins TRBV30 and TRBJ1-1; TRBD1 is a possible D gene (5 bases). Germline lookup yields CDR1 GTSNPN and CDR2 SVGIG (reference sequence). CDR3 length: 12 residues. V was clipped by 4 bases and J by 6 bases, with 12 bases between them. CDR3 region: CAWNPGGAEAFF. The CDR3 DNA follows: TGTGCCTGGAACCCGGGAGGGGCTGAAGCTTTCTTT.

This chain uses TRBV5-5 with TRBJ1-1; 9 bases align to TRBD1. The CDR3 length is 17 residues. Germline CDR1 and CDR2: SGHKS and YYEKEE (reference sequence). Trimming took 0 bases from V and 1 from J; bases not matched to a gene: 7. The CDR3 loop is CASSLVREDRGNTEAFF. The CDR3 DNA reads TGTGCCAGCAGCTTGGTTAGAGAGGACAGGGGGAACACTGAAGCTTTCTTT.

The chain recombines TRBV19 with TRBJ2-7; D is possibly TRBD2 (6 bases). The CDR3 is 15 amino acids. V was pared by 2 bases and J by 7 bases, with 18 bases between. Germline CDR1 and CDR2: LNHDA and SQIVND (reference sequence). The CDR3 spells CASSILLAGAGEQYF. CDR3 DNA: TGTGCCAGTAGTATACTTCTGGCGGGTGCGGGGGAGCAGTACTTC.

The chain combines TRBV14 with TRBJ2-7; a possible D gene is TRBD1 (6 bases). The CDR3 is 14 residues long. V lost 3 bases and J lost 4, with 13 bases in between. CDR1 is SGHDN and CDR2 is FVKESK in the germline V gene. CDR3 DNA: TGTGCCAGCAGCCAGACCGGGACACAGTACGAGCAGTACTTC. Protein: CASSQTGTQYEQYF.

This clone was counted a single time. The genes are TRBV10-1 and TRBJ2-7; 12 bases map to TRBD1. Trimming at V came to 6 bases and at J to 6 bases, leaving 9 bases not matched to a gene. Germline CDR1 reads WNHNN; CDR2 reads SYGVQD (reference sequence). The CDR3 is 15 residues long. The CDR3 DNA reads TGCGCCAGCAGCGCCCCCGGGACAGGGGGCAGCGAGCAGTACTTC. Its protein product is CASSAPGTGGSEQYF.

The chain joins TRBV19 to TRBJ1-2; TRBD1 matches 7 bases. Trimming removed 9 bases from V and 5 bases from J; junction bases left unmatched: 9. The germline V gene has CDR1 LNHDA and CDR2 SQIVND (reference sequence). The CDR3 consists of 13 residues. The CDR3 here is CASLRGTQYGYTF. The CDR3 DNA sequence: TGTGCCAGCCTCAGGGGGACTCAGTATGGCTACACCTTC.